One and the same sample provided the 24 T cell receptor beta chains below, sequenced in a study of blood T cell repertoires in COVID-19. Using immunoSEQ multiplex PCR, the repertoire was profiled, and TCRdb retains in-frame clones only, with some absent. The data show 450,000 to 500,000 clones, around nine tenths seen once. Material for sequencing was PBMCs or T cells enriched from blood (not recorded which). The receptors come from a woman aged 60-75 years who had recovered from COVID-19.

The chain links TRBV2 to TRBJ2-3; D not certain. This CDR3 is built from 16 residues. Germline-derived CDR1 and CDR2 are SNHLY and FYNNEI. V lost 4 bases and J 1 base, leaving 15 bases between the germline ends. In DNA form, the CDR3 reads TGTGCCAGCAGTGTGGGCCCTTCCCCCGGCACAGATACGCAGTATTTT. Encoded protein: CASSVGPSPGTDTQYF.

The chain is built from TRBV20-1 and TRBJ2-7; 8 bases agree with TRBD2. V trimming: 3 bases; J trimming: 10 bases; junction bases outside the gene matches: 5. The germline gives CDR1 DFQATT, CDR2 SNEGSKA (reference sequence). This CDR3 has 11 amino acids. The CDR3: CSASGGGTQYV. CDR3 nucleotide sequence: TGCAGTGCTAGTGGCGGGGGGACCCAGTACGTC.

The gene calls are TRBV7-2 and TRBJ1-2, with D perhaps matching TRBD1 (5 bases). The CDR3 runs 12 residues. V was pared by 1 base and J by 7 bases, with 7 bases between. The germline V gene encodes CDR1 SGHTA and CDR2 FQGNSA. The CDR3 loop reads CASSLGDSGYTF. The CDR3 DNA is TGTGCCAGCAGCTTAGGTGACAGTGGCTACACCTTC.

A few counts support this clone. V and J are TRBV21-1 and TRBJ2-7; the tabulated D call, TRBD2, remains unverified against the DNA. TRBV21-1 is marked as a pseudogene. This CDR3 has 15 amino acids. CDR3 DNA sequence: TGTGCCAGCAAGAAGGAGGACGAAGAAAGCTACGAGCAGTACGTC. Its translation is CASKKEDEESYEQYV.

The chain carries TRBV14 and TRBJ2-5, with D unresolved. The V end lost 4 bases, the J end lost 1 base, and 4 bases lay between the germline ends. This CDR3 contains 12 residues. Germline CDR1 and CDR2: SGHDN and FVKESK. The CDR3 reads CASSRVQETQYF. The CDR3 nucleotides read TGTGCCAGCAGCCGAGTCCAAGAGACCCAGTACTTC.

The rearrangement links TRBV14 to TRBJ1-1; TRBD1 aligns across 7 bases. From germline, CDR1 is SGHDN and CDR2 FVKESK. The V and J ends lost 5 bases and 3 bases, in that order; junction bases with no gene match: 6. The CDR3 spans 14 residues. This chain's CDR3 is CASSAQGGYTEAFF. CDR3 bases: TGTGCCAGCAGCGCGCAGGGGGGTTACACTGAAGCTTTCTTT.

The CDR3 here is CSASQVDRGGGYTF. The CDR3 nucleotides are TGCAGTGCTAGTCAAGTCGACAGGGGTGGTGGCTACACCTTC. The rearrangement links TRBV20-1 to TRBJ1-2; TRBD1 agrees at 8 bases. Trimming cost V 3 bases and J 7 bases; bases outside gene matches: 10. Germline V lookup: CDR1 DFQATT, CDR2 SNEGSKA (reference sequence). This CDR3 has 14 amino acids.

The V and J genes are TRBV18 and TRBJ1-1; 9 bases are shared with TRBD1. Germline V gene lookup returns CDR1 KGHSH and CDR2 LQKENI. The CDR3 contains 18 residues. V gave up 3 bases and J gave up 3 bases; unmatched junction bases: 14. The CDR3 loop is CASSPARTGEGGDTEAFF. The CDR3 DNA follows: TGTGCCAGCTCACCTGCGCGGACAGGGGAAGGGGGGGACACTGAAGCTTTCTTT.

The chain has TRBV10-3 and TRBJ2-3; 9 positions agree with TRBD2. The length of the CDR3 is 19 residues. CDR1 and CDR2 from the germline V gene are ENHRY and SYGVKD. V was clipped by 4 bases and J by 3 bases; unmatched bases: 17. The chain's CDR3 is CAISGLGSGGLAGTDTQYF. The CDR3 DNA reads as TGTGCCATCAGTGGTCTTGGTAGCGGGGGACTGGCAGGTACAGATACGCAGTATTTT.

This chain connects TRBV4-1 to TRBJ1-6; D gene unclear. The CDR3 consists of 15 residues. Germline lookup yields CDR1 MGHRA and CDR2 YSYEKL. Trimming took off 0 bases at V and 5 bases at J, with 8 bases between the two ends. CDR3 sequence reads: CASSQDHSNNSPLHF. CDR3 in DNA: TGCGCCAGCAGCCAAGATCATAGTAATAATTCACCCCTCCACTTT.

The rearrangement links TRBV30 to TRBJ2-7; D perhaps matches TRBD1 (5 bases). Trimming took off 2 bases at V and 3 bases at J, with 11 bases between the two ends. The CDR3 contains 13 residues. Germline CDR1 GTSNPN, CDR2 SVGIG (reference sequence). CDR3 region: CAWSQGHFYEQYV. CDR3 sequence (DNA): TGTGCCTGGAGTCAAGGACACTTCTACGAGCAGTACGTC.

CDR3 residues: CASSQVLFRGNTIYF. As DNA, the CDR3 is TGCGCCAGCAGCCAGGTTCTTTTTAGAGGAAACACCATATATTTT. The J gene is TRBJ1-3, the V gene TRBV4-1; D call uncertain. The CDR3 sequence is 15 residues long. Germline assignment: CDR1 MGHRA and CDR2 YSYEKL. V was pared by 3 bases and J by 4 bases, with 13 bases between.

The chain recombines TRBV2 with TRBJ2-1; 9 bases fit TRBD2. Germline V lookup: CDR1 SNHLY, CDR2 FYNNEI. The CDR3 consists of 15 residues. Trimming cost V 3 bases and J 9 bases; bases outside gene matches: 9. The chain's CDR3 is CASSDRGGAFGEQFF. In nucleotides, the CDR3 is TGTGCCAGCAGTGATCGCGGGGGGGCCTTTGGTGAGCAGTTCTTC.

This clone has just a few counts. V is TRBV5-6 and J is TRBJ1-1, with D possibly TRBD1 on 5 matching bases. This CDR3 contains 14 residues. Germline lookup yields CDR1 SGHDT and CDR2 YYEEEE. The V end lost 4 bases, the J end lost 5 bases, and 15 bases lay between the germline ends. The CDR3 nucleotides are TGTGCCAGCAGCCCCAGGGTTTGGAATACTGAAGCTTTCTTT. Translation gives CASSPRVWNTEAFF.

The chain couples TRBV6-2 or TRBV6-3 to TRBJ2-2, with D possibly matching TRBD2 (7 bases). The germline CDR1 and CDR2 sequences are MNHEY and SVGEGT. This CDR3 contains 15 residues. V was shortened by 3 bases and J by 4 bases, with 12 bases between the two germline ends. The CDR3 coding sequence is TGTGCCAGCAGTTATCGCCGGGGGGCCACCGGGGAGCTGTTTTTT. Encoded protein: CASSYRRGATGELFF.

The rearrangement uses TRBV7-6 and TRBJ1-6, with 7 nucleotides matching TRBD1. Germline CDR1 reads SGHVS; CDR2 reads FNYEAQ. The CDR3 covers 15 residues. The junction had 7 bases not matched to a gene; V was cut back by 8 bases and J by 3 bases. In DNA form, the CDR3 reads TGTGCCAGCTCTGAGGGGGCAGACTATAATTCACCCCTCCACTTT. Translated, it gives CASSEGADYNSPLHF.

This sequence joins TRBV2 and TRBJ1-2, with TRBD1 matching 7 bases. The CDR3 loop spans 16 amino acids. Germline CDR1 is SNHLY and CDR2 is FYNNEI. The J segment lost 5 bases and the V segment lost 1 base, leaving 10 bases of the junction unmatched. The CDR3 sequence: CASSEGDSPIGYGYTF. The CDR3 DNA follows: TGTGCCAGCAGTGAAGGGGACAGCCCAATAGGGTATGGCTACACCTTC.

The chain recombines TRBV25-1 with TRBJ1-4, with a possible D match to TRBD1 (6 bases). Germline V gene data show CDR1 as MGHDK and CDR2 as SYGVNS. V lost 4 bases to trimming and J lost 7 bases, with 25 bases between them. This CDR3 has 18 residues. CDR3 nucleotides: TGTGCCAGCAGTGGAATATGGGAACCCGGGACATACGTTGAAAAACTGTTTTTT. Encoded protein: CASSGIWEPGTYVEKLFF.

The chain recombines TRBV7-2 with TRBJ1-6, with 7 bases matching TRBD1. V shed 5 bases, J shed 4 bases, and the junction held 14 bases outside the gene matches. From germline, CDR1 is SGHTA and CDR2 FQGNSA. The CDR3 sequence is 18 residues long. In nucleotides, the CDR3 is TGTGCCAGCAGCCCCCTCCTAAGGAGGGACAGATATAATTCACCCCTCCACTTT. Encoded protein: CASSPLLRRDRYNSPLHF.

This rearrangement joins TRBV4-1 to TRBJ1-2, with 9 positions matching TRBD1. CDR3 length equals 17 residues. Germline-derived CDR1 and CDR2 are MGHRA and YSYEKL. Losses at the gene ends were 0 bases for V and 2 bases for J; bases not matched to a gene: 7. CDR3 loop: CASSQDPTGGMNYGYTF. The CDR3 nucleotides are TGCGCCAGCAGCCAAGACCCGACAGGGGGGATGAACTATGGCTACACCTTC.

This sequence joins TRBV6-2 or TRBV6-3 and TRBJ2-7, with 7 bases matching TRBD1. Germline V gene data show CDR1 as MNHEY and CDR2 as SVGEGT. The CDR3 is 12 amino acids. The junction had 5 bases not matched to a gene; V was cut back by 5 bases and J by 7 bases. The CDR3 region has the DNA TGTGCCAGCAGTCACAGGGGAATGGAGCAGTACGTC. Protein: CASSHRGMEQYV.

CDR3 bases: TGTGCCAGCAGCTTGGGGCTCCTCGACCGGACCCAGTACTTC. Its translation is CASSLGLLDRTQYF. This rearrangement joins TRBV11-3 to TRBJ2-5; tentatively, D is TRBD1 (5 bases). The CDR3 runs 14 residues. Deletions cut 3 bases from V and 7 bases from J, with 15 bases between. The germline gives CDR1 SGHNT, CDR2 YENEEA.

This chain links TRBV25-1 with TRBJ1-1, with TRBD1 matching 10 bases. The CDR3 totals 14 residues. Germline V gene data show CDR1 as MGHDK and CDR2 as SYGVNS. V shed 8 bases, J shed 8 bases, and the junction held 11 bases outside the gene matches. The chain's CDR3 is CASRGQGYGSEAFF. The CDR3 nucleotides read TGTGCCAGCCGGGGACAGGGGTACGGCTCGGAAGCTTTCTTT.

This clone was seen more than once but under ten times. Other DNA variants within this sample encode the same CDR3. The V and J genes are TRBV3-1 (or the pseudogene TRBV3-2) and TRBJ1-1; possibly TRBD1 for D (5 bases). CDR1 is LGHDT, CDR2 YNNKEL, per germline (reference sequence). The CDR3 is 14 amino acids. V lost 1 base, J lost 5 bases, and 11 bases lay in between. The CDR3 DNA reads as TGTGCCAGCAGCCAAGGGTACGGGGGAACTGAAGCTTTCTTT. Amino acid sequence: CASSQGYGGTEAFF.